Presented here are 3 T cell receptor beta chains from one specimen sequenced in a study of blood T cell repertoires in COVID-19. Some clones are missing from TCRdb's copy, which holds only in-frame ones; the method was immunoSEQ multiplex PCR. The sample gives 150,000 to 200,000 clones, more than 75% of which show up once; 2% to 2.5% is in the top ten. The specimen sequenced was peripheral blood. The receptors were gathered from a man aged 45-65 years who had recovered from COVID-19.

The chain combines TRBV6-5 with TRBJ1-6; 9 bases are a match to TRBD1. The length of the CDR3 is 14 residues. CDR1 is MNHEY and CDR2 is SVGAGI in the germline V gene. V trimming: 4 bases; J trimming: 9 bases; junction bases outside the gene matches: 4. The CDR3 nucleotides read TGTGCCAGCAGTTCAGGACAGGGGATTTCACCCCTCCACTTT. This encodes CASSSGQGISPLHF.

This clone was observed a few times. The genes are TRBV29-1 and TRBJ2-5; 10 bases are shared with TRBD2. There are 17 residues in the CDR3. Per germline, CDR1 SQVTM and CDR2 ANQGSEA. The J segment lost 2 bases and the V segment lost 1 base, leaving 10 bases of the junction unmatched. The DNA for the CDR3 is TGCAGCGTTGAAGCGTTACTAGCGGGGCCACCTCAAGAGACCCAGTACTTC. Its protein product is CSVEALLAGPPQETQYF.

The chain employs TRBV7-9 and TRBJ2-7; 7 bases are a match to TRBD2. CDR1 and CDR2 from the germline V gene are SEHNR and FQNEAQ (reference sequence). This CDR3 region has 16 residues. V trimming: 5 bases; J trimming: 1 base; junction bases outside the gene matches: 11. CDR3 residues: CASSTGGRGRSYEQYF. CDR3 DNA sequence: TGTGCCAGCAGCACTGGGGGGAGGGGCAGATCCTACGAGCAGTACTTC.